Listed below are T cell receptor beta chains from one sample, sequenced in a study of blood T cell repertoires in COVID-19. Measured with immunoSEQ multiplex PCR; TCRdb has only the in-frame clones, and not every one. This table has about 280,000 clones, around 84% appearing once. Sequencing was carried out using PBMCs or T cells enriched from blood (not recorded which). These receptors were taken from a woman between 45 and 65 years old who had recovered from COVID-19. The CDR3 runs from the conserved cysteine through the conserved F or W. The D gene is left open where the match is weak.

d_gene	v_gene	CDR3aa
TRBD1	TRBV23-1	CASSAYRGQNEKLFF
TRBD1	TRBV6-1	CASSARWDRVTGELFF
TRBD1	TRBV15	CATSRTGYNEKLFF
TRBD1	TRBV25-1	CASSLQGEGQYF
-	TRBV12-3/TRBV12-4	CASSLGGETEAFF
-	TRBV19	CASSFRGEKLFF
-	TRBV30	CAWSVAGSPNEKLFF
-	TRBV12-3/TRBV12-4	CATGGLRNQPQHF
TRBD1	TRBV19	CASSTRGTGGYEQYF
-	TRBV27	CASSRPDNYGYTF
-	TRBV3-1/TRBV3-2	CASSQVGASIAGELFF
TRBD1	TRBV5-8	CASDDRVNTGELFF
TRBD1	TRBV2	CASRDRHQNEKLFF
-	TRBV4-1	CASSQVSRIRYGYTF
TRBD2	TRBV7-9	CASSLALAGDNEQFF
TRBD1	TRBV30	CAWSDRGIGNSPLHF
TRBD2	TRBV3-1/TRBV3-2	CASSLSRARGGVDTQYF
TRBD1	TRBV11-2	CASSPSGGTGELFF
-	TRBV23-1	CASSPEGIPYEQYF
TRBD1	TRBV11-2	CASSSQGSTNSPLHF
TRBD1	TRBV7-8	CASSKDRGYTIYF
TRBD1	TRBV11-3	CASSPGQGSDTQYF
-	TRBV18	CASSPSGGQSFNEQYF
TRBD1	TRBV27	CASSLMFTGGLQETQYF
TRBD2	TRBV4-2	CASSQAPRTSGGASEQFF
-	TRBV30	CAWSVGGRQETQYF
TRBD2	TRBV19	CASQRGDSGTDTQYF
TRBD1	TRBV7-8	CASSPGQGVAF
-	TRBV19	CASSKTGSSYNEQFF
-	TRBV10-3	CAIGDLRGNQPQHF
-	TRBV5-1	CASSSGNDNSPLHF
TRBD1	TRBV19	CASCLDRGSGELFF
TRBD2	TRBV30	CAWTAGGAYYEQYF
-	TRBV6-1	CASSEYDMRRGNTIYF
-	TRBV15	CATSREAGSSYEQYF
-	TRBV11-2	CASSRSSAGAISSGNTIYF
TRBD1	TRBV7-9	CASSRQGPYTDTQYF
-	TRBV27	CASSITKRLSSYNEQFF
-	TRBV6-1	CASSELSGSRDTQYF
TRBD1	TRBV30	CAWSKGAYGYTF
TRBD1	TRBV4-2	CASSQPGTGVEQYF
-	TRBV30	CAWSVRASGAFGNTEAFF
TRBD2	TRBV24-1	CATSDSLAGTYNEQFF
TRBD1	TRBV5-4	CASSLLPGQEETQYF
-	TRBV28	CASSLRDFYEQYF
-	TRBV4-1	CASSQEGTPRGSYNSPLHF
-	TRBV10-3	CAISPGGGGNTEAFF
TRBD1	TRBV12-5	CASDTDRKRSGNTIYF
-	TRBV18	CASSPAGIDYGYTF
-	TRBV5-6	CASSFQGAGTTYGYTF
TRBD1	TRBV5-6	CASSLLGTENEKLFF
-	TRBV12-3/TRBV12-4	CASSSGGNSPLHF
-	TRBV21-1	CASIPSDRDGYTF
-	TRBV18	CASAPQGGGEKLFF
-	TRBV9	CASSPREGTNEKLFF
-	TRBV5-1	CASSLGQTPGNTIYF
TRBD1	TRBV5-1	CASSSQGEDSPLHF
-	TRBV4-1	CARRQGGGPVQPQHF